One and the same sample provided the 26 T cell receptor beta chains below, sequenced in a study of T cell responses to AZD1222 COVID-19 vaccine. Sequencing used immunoSEQ multiplex PCR; TCRdb keeps in-frame clones, though not all of them. The sample includes 140,000 or so clones, about 90% of them seen just once. The specimen comprised peripheral blood, sampled 28 days after the second dose of the MenACWY control vaccine. The receptors here all came from an adult who received the MenACWY meningococcal vaccine as a control.

The genes are TRBV29-1 and TRBJ2-3; D is undetermined. This CDR3 has 13 residues. CDR1 SQVTM and CDR2 ANQGSEA come from the germline V gene. Trimming removed 5 bases from V and 0 bases from J, with 9 bases in between. The CDR3 DNA sequence: TGCAGCGTTTGCTGTCCTAGCACAGATACGCAGTATTTT. Its protein product is CSVCCPSTDTQYF.

V gene TRBV19 combines with J gene TRBJ2-7; TRBD2 aligns across 12 bases. The V segment lost 3 bases and the J segment 3 bases; nucleotides outside the gene matches: 3. The CDR3 totals 15 residues. Germline assignment: CDR1 LNHDA and CDR2 SQIVND (reference sequence). The CDR3: CASSILAGGLYEQYF. As DNA, the CDR3 is TGTGCCAGTAGTATTCTAGCGGGGGGGCTCTACGAGCAGTACTTC.

The CDR3 loop reads CASSTEPGVYEQYF. CDR3 in DNA: TGTGCCAGCAGCACCGAACCGGGAGTTTACGAGCAGTACTTC. This rearrangement joins TRBV7-2 to TRBJ2-7; a possible D gene is TRBD2 (6 bases). The germline gives CDR1 SGHTA, CDR2 FQGNSA. Trimming removed 5 bases from V and 4 bases from J, with 15 bases in between. The CDR3 runs to 14 residues.

The V and J genes are TRBV5-1 and TRBJ2-1, with TRBD1 identical over 12 bases. Germline V gives CDR1 SGHRS, CDR2 YFSETQ. Unmatched junction bases numbered 5, after V lost 5 bases and J lost 5 bases. The CDR3 length is 15 residues. The CDR3 nucleotides read TGCGCCAGCAGGACCGGGACAGGGGGCCACAATGAGCAGTTCTTC. This sequence encodes CASRTGTGGHNEQFF.

The CDR3 DNA sequence: TGTGCCACCCTAATGGGGGCGAACACCGGGGAGCTGTTTTTT. The encoded protein is CATLMGANTGELFF. V gene TRBV10-3 combines with J gene TRBJ2-2; either TRBD1 or TRBD2 may fit D (5 bases each). The CDR3 loop spans 14 amino acids. V was trimmed by 10 bases and J by 0 bases, leaving 12 bases between them. CDR1 and CDR2 (germline): ENHRY, SYGVKD.

This clone was observed once. The rearrangement links TRBV7-8 to TRBJ1-3; 8 positions match TRBD1. CDR3 length: 17 amino acids. Germline V gene lookup returns CDR1 SGHVS and CDR2 FQNEAQ. Germline trimming cut 1 base from V and 8 bases from J; bases unmatched to any gene: 13. The CDR3 sequence is CASSLGAGGHAAYTIYF. The CDR3 nucleotides are TGTGCCAGCAGCTTAGGAGCAGGGGGCCACGCTGCGTACACCATATATTTT.

V usage is TRBV4-2 and J usage is TRBJ2-1, with D unresolved. V gave up 1 base and J gave up 7 bases, with 8 bases separating them. The CDR3 spans 13 residues. CDR1 is LGHNA and CDR2 is YNFKEQ in the germline V gene. The CDR3 nucleotides read TGTGCCAGCAGCCAAGTAACAGCTAATGAGCAGTTCTTC. As protein: CASSQVTANEQFF.

This clone was detected ten times or more. The rearrangement links TRBV7-3 to TRBJ2-1; TRBD2 agrees at 14 bases. CDR1 is SGHTA and CDR2 is FQGTGA in the germline V gene. Germline trimming cut 5 bases from V and 6 bases from J; bases unmatched to any gene: 9. The CDR3 runs 17 residues. This CDR3 is CASSRLAGGGIGNEQFF. CDR3 DNA sequence: TGTGCCAGCAGCCGACTAGCGGGAGGGGGTATCGGCAATGAGCAGTTCTTC.

The V call is TRBV7-8, the J call TRBJ1-5; D is ambiguous. CDR3 size: 14 residues. Trimming took off 1 base at V and 5 bases at J, with 9 bases between the two ends. Germline values: CDR1 SGHVS, CDR2 FQNEAQ. CDR3 loop: CASSLETPYQPQHF. The CDR3 nucleotides read TGTGCCAGCAGCTTAGAAACACCGTATCAGCCCCAGCATTTT.

As to this clone: Other DNA variants within this sample encode the same CDR3. CDR3 residues: CASSETQETQYF. CDR3 coding DNA: TGTGCCAGCAGCGAAACACAAGAGACCCAGTACTTC. V gene TRBV5-6 combines with J gene TRBJ2-5; D not certain. V lost 4 bases and J 2 bases, leaving 6 bases between the germline ends. The CDR3 is made up of 12 amino acids. Looked up from germline, CDR1 is SGHDT and CDR2 is YYEEEE. Full variable domain (missing parts from reference TRBV5-6 and TRBJ2-5): DAGVTQSPTHLIKTRGQQVTLRCSPKSGHDTVSWYQQALGQGPQFIFQYYEEEERQRGNFPDRFSGHQFPNYSSELNVNALLLGDSALYLCASSETQETQYFGPGTRLLVL.

V usage is TRBV11-3 and J usage is TRBJ2-7; possibly TRBD2 for D (5 bases). The V end was cut by 6 bases, the J end by 0 bases, with 9 bases between. This CDR3 region has 13 residues. Germline V gives CDR1 SGHNT, CDR2 YENEEA. The CDR3 loop is CASSISDSYEQYF. CDR3 sequence (DNA): TGTGCCAGCAGTATTAGCGACTCCTACGAGCAGTACTTC.

This chain's CDR3 is CASSRTTGELFF. For the CDR3, the DNA is TGTGCCAGCAGCCGTACCACCGGGGAGCTGTTTTTT. This chain connects TRBV7-8 to TRBJ2-2, with no clear D. The V end was cut by 5 bases, the J end by 4 bases, with 5 bases between. The CDR3 is made up of 12 amino acids. Germline CDR1 SGHVS, CDR2 FQNEAQ.

The genes are TRBV5-1 and TRBJ2-7; 8 bases agree with TRBD1. From germline, CDR1 is SGHRS and CDR2 YFSETQ. The CDR3 covers 14 residues. V was pared by 4 bases and J by 6 bases, with 9 bases of the junction left unmatched. The CDR3 DNA is TGCGCCAGCAGCAGTGGACAGGGTGGGTTCGAGCAGTACTTC. The encoded protein is CASSSGQGGFEQYF.

This chain joins TRBV19 and TRBJ1-5; 8 nucleotides line up with TRBD1. With 2 bases clipped from V and 6 bases from J, the junction kept 3 bases outside the gene matches. Germline values: CDR1 LNHDA, CDR2 SQIVND (reference sequence). The CDR3 is 14 residues long. CDR3 region: CASSISDRAQPQHF. The CDR3 DNA follows: TGTGCCAGTAGTATATCGGACAGGGCTCAGCCCCAGCATTTT.

The chain is built from TRBV19 and TRBJ2-3; the D call may be TRBD1 or TRBD2 (7 bases each). V was trimmed by 4 bases and J by 4 bases, leaving 12 bases between them. Germline CDR1 is LNHDA and CDR2 is SQIVND (reference sequence). The CDR3 is 14 residues long. Here the CDR3 reads CASSTGGAPDTQYF. DNA for the CDR3: TGTGCCAGTAGTACAGGGGGGGCCCCAGATACGCAGTATTTT.

The chain links TRBV9 to TRBJ1-2; D call uncertain. The V gene's germline CDR1 is SGDLS and CDR2 YYNGEE. The CDR3 runs 14 residues. With 6 bases removed from V and 5 bases from J, the gap between germline ends came to 17 bases. The CDR3 coding sequence is TGTGCCAGCACCTACGAGGAATTAGGATATGGCTACACCTTC. This translates into CASTYEELGYGYTF.

The rearrangement joins TRBV11-2 to TRBJ2-1; D not certain. The CDR3 covers 13 residues. CDR1 SGHAT and CDR2 FQNNGV come from the germline V gene. V lost 5 bases and J 8 bases, leaving 13 bases between the germline ends. DNA for the CDR3: TGTGCCAGCAGCCAAACGTCCGGACATGAGCAGTTCTTC. This encodes CASSQTSGHEQFF. Looking up the rest from reference TRBV11-2 and TRBJ2-1 gives the full variable domain: EAGVAQSPRYKIIEKRQSVAFWCNPISGHATLYWYQQILGQGPKLLIQFQNNGVVDDSQLPKDRFSAERLKGVDSTLKIQPAKLEDSAVYLCASSQTSGHEQFFGPGTRLTVL.

This chain connects TRBV7-3 to TRBJ2-1; 11 bases align to TRBD2. Germline CDR1 and CDR2: SGHTA and FQGTGA. With 5 bases clipped from V and 5 bases from J, the junction kept 14 bases outside the gene matches. This CDR3 is built from 18 residues. CDR3 DNA: TGTGCCAGCAGCGACGTCGTGGGACTAGCGGTTGGAGACAATGAGCAGTTCTTC. This sequence encodes CASSDVVGLAVGDNEQFF.

The chain employs TRBV5-6 and TRBJ1-1, with 8 bases lining up with TRBD1. The CDR3 is 14 residues long. The germline gives CDR1 SGHDT, CDR2 YYEEEE. V dropped 0 bases and J dropped 4; count of bases not matched to a gene: 2. Here the CDR3 DNA reads TGTGCCAGCAGCTTGGTACAGGGGGGCACTGAAGCTTTCTTT. Translating it yields CASSLVQGGTEAFF.

V and J are TRBV28 and TRBJ2-2, with 15 bases aligning to TRBD2. Germline V gives CDR1 MDHEN, CDR2 SYDVKM. J lost 1 base, V lost 6 bases, and 6 bases had no gene match. CDR3 length: 18 residues. In DNA, the CDR3 is TGTGCCAGCAGCCACGGGACTAGCGGGAGGAAGAACACCGGGGAGCTGTTTTTT. Translated, it gives CASSHGTSGRKNTGELFF.

The V gene is TRBV21-1, the J gene TRBJ1-3; the table assigns TRBD1, which was not confirmed against the DNA. TRBV21-1 is termed a pseudogene. The CDR3 loop spans 16 amino acids. For the CDR3, the DNA is TGTGCCAGCAGCAATTGTACAGGAAGCTCTGGAAACACCATATATTTT. This codes for CASSNCTGSSGNTIYF.

This chain connects TRBV10-1 to TRBJ1-4, with D perhaps matching TRBD1 (6 bases). Deletions cut 3 bases from V and 8 bases from J, with 34 bases between. There are 21 residues in the CDR3. Germline V gives CDR1 WNHNN, CDR2 SYGVQD (reference sequence). CDR3 coding DNA: TGCGCCAGCAGTGAACCCCTCCGTTGGGGGCCCCAAGCCGAAAATGAAGAAAAACTGTTTTTT. Residues: CASSEPLRWGPQAENEEKLFF.

In this sample, this clone turned up a few times. The CDR3 DNA follows: TGTGCCAGCGGACAGGGAAGAGGGATGCTTGGCTACACCTTC. It codes for CASGQGRGMLGYTF. The chain uses TRBV28 and TRBJ1-2; 8 bases are shared with TRBD1. Germline assignment: CDR1 MDHEN and CDR2 SYDVKM. Losses at the gene ends were 8 bases for V and 7 bases for J; bases not matched to a gene: 12. The CDR3 runs to 14 residues.

CDR3 in DNA: TGTGCCAGCAGTGAAGGGGTGGGGGTCCAAGAGACCCAGTACTTC. Its translation: CASSEGVGVQETQYF. The chain uses TRBV25-1 and TRBJ2-5, with D possibly called TRBD1 or TRBD2 (5 bases each). The V and J ends lost 2 bases and 1 base respectively, with 11 bases between them. The CDR3 length is 15 residues. Germline-derived CDR1 and CDR2 are MGHDK and SYGVNS. The full variable domain, with the rest looked up from reference TRBV25-1 and TRBJ2-5, is EADIYQTPRYLVIGTGKKITLECSQTMGHDKMYWYQQDPGMELHLIHYSYGVNSTEKGDLSSESTVSRIRTEHFPLTLESARPSHTSQYLCASSEGVGVQETQYFGPGTRLLVL.

As to this clone: The same CDR3 also results from other DNA sequences found in this sample. The chain has TRBV7-9 and TRBJ1-2; weak D call: TRBD1 (6 bases). The CDR3 sequence is 15 residues long. Germline V gene lookup returns CDR1 SEHNR and CDR2 FQNEAQ (reference sequence). The V gene lost 0 bases and the J gene lost 0 bases, with 8 bases spanning the gap. The CDR3 here is CASSLAGTTNYGYTF. Written as DNA, the CDR3 is TGTGCCAGCAGCTTAGCCGGGACAACTAACTATGGCTACACCTTC.

The chain uses TRBV6-1 and TRBJ1-4; TRBD1 is a possible D gene (6 bases). This CDR3 is 16 amino acids long. V was shortened by 0 bases and J by 11 bases, with 19 bases between the two germline ends. Germline CDR1 reads MNHNS; CDR2 reads SASEGT. CDR3: CASSEAGGAGSGKLFF. DNA of the CDR3: TGTGCCAGCAGTGAAGCCGGGGGGGCCGGGAGTGGGAAACTGTTTTTT.